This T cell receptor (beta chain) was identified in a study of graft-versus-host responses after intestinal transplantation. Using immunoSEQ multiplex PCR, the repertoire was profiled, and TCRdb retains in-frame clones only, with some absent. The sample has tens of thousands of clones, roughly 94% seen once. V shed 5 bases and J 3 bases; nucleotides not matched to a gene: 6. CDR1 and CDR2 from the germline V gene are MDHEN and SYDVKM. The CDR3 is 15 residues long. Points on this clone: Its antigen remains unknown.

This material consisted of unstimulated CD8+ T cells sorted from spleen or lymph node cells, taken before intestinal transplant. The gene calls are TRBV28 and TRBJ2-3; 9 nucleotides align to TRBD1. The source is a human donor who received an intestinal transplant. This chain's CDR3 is CASSPGQGLTDTQYF. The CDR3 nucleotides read TGTGCCAGCAGTCCGGGACAGGGTCTAACAGATACGCAGTATTTT. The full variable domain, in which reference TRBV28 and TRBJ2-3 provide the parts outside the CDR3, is DVKVTQSSRYLVKRTGEKVFLECVQDMDHENMFWYRQDPGLGLRLIYFSYDVKMKEKGDIPEGYSVSREKKERFSLILESASTNQTSMYLCASSPGQGLTDTQYFGPGTRLTVL.